The 19 T cell receptor beta chains presented below share a single source sample, sequenced in a study of shared clonotypes between healthy human individuals. Sequencing used immunoSEQ multiplex PCR; TCRdb keeps in-frame clones, though not all of them. The profile shows 2 million to 2.5 million clones, almost 96% of them singletons. The sample was naive CD4+ T cells sorted from blood. The subset here: CD45RA+ positively selected. These receptors all stem from a man aged 18 to 30 in good health.

The chain uses TRBV5-4 and TRBJ2-1; D is possibly TRBD1 (5 bases). Deletions cut 1 base from V and 1 base from J, with 9 bases between. The CDR3 spans 15 residues. Germline CDR1 SGHNT, CDR2 YYREEE (reference sequence). The CDR3 reads CASSLFGASYNEQFF. In DNA, the CDR3 is TGTGCCAGCAGCTTGTTTGGGGCGTCCTACAATGAGCAGTTCTTC.

This chain uses TRBV5-4 with TRBJ2-7; D unresolved. The CDR3 spans 13 residues. From germline, CDR1 is SGHNT and CDR2 YYREEE (reference sequence). V lost 0 bases and J 3 bases, leaving 7 bases between the germline ends. This CDR3 is CASSLDIDYEQYF. Here the CDR3 DNA reads TGTGCCAGCAGCTTGGACATCGACTACGAGCAGTACTTC.

The chain recombines TRBV10-1 with TRBJ2-5, with D perhaps matching TRBD1 (5 bases). The V gene lost 0 bases and the J gene lost 7 bases, with 12 bases spanning the gap. Germline V gene lookup returns CDR1 WNHNN and CDR2 SYGVQD (reference sequence). The CDR3 is 14 amino acids. The CDR3 DNA reads TGCGCCAGCAGTGAGTCTCCGGGCCAGGGGACCCAGTACTTC. It specifies CASSESPGQGTQYF.

Note on this clone: Other nucleotide sequences in the sample specify the same CDR3. V gene TRBV5-1 combines with J gene TRBJ1-1; no definite D call. CDR3 length: 14 amino acids. Between the trimmed V and J ends, which lost 0 bases and 1 base, there was a span of 7 bases. The V gene's germline CDR1 is SGHRS and CDR2 YFSETQ. CDR3 protein: CASSLGSANTEAFF. The CDR3 bases are TGCGCCAGCAGCTTGGGGAGTGCGAACACTGAAGCTTTCTTT.

On this clone itself: The sample has other DNA sequences that encode this CDR3 too. This chain links TRBV27 with TRBJ2-7; TRBD1 aligns across 9 bases. CDR3 size: 14 residues. After removal of 4 bases from V and 3 bases from J, the junction contained 4 bases not matched to a gene. Germline loops: CDR1 MNHEY, CDR2 SMNVEV (reference sequence). The CDR3 region has the DNA TGTGCCAGCAGTTCACGACAGGGGGGCTACGAGCAGTACTTC. Encoded protein: CASSSRQGGYEQYF.

The V gene is TRBV30, the J gene TRBJ1-1; D not certain. The germline V gene has CDR1 GTSNPN and CDR2 SVGIG (reference sequence). V was pared by 0 bases and J by 3 bases, with 8 bases between. This CDR3 has 13 residues. The CDR3 loop is CAWSVRMDTEAFF. CDR3 coding DNA: TGTGCCTGGAGTGTACGTATGGACACTGAAGCTTTCTTT.

V gene TRBV29-1 combines with J gene TRBJ2-6; D gene unclear. The CDR3 is 14 residues long. Trimming shortened V by 4 bases and J by 0 bases, and 7 bases separated the two germline ends. CDR1 and CDR2 from the germline V gene are SQVTM and ANQGSEA. The CDR3 here is CSVAGSSGANVLTF. CDR3 in DNA: TGCAGCGTTGCTGGTAGCTCTGGGGCCAACGTCCTGACTTTC.

The chain uses TRBV19 and TRBJ1-2, with TRBD1 matching 7 bases. The ends lost 3 bases at V and 3 bases at J; junction bases unmatched: 1. The CDR3 is 13 residues long. Germline CDR1 is LNHDA and CDR2 is SQIVND (reference sequence). CDR3 sequence: CASSMQGDYGYTF. The DNA for the CDR3 is TGTGCCAGTAGTATGCAGGGGGACTATGGCTACACCTTC.

The chain links TRBV5-5 to TRBJ2-1, with 10 bases aligning to TRBD2. CDR3 length equals 15 residues. The junction had 2 bases not matched to a gene; V was cut back by 2 bases and J by 3 bases. Germline V gene data show CDR1 as SGHKS and CDR2 as YYEKEE (reference sequence). The CDR3, as DNA: TGTGCCAGCAGCTTAGGACTAGCGGTCTACAATGAGCAGTTCTTC. Its protein is CASSLGLAVYNEQFF.

The chain employs TRBV20-1 and TRBJ2-5, with D tentatively TRBD1 (5 bases). Germline values: CDR1 DFQATT, CDR2 SNEGSKA (reference sequence). V gave up 7 bases and J gave up 5 bases, with 11 bases separating them. CDR3 length: 11 amino acids. In DNA form, the CDR3 reads TGCAGTGTCCGACCAGGGGAGACCCAGTACTTC. It codes for CSVRPGETQYF.

The chain carries TRBV7-2 and TRBJ1-5; tentative D call: TRBD1 (6 bases). V lost 5 bases and J lost 4, with 18 bases in between. Germline-derived CDR1 and CDR2 are SGHTA and FQGNSA. The CDR3 runs to 16 residues. The chain's CDR3 is CASSAGVRGWNQPQHF. CDR3 coding DNA: TGTGCCAGCAGCGCAGGGGTTCGCGGGTGGAATCAGCCCCAGCATTTT.

The chain has TRBV4-2 and TRBJ1-5; D may be TRBD1 (6 bases). Germline loops: CDR1 LGHNA, CDR2 YNFKEQ. This CDR3 spans 16 amino acids. V lost 0 bases and J 2 bases, leaving 11 bases between the germline ends. The DNA of the CDR3 is TGTGCCAGCAGCCAAGAGTTCGCAGGGGGCAATCAGCCCCAGCATTTT. This codes for CASSQEFAGGNQPQHF.

A remark on this clone: Within the sample, other DNA sequences also encode this same CDR3. V and J are TRBV10-3 and TRBJ2-7, with D tentatively TRBD1 (6 bases). CDR3 length: 11 residues. Germline-derived CDR1 and CDR2 are ENHRY and SYGVKD. Trimming took 4 bases from V and 6 from J, leaving 7 bases between them. CDR3 coding DNA: TGTGCCATCAGTGGGGGGCGCGAGCAGTACTTC. This codes for CAISGGREQYF.

The chain is built from TRBV5-5 and TRBJ2-5; D ambiguous. Per germline, CDR1 SGHKS and CDR2 YYEKEE (reference sequence). This CDR3 is built from 14 residues. With 0 bases removed from V and 0 bases from J, the gap between germline ends came to 6 bases. Written as DNA, the CDR3 is TGTGCCAGCAGCTTGGGAACTCACCAAGAGACCCAGTACTTC. It codes for CASSLGTHQETQYF.

This chain connects TRBV5-1 to TRBJ2-5, with TRBD2 as a possible D gene (5 bases). Germline CDR1 SGHRS, CDR2 YFSETQ. V lost 4 bases and J lost 7, with 23 bases in between. The CDR3 totals 16 residues. The CDR3 reads CASSQDPGNSGGTQYF. The CDR3, as DNA: TGCGCCAGCAGCCAGGACCCGGGAAACTCCGGCGGGACCCAGTACTTC.

The rearrangement joins TRBV18 to TRBJ1-2, with D perhaps TRBD1 (6 bases). Germline V lookup: CDR1 KGHSH, CDR2 LQKENI. This CDR3 is built from 16 residues. Trimming left V 4 bases short and J 2 bases short, with 17 bases between. The CDR3 loop reads CASSLARRGLNYGYTF. In DNA form, the CDR3 reads TGTGCCAGCTCACTTGCGAGGAGGGGGTTAAACTATGGCTACACCTTC.

The genes are TRBV19 and TRBJ1-2, with 7 bases identical to TRBD1. This CDR3 region has 17 residues. V shed 6 bases and J 5 bases; nucleotides not matched to a gene: 18. CDR1 is LNHDA and CDR2 is SQIVND in the germline V gene (reference sequence). The chain's CDR3 is CASRTFPGQRGGYGYTF. CDR3 bases: TGTGCCAGTAGGACATTCCCGGGACAGCGAGGGGGTTATGGCTACACCTTC.

The rearrangement uses TRBV5-1 and TRBJ2-1, with 11 bases identical to TRBD2. The V gene's germline CDR1 is SGHRS and CDR2 YFSETQ. This CDR3 is built from 16 residues. Trimming took 6 bases from V and 0 from J; bases not matched to a gene: 5. CDR3 sequence reads: CASIGTSGSSYNEQFF. The CDR3 coding sequence is TGCGCCAGCATCGGGACTAGCGGAAGCTCCTACAATGAGCAGTTCTTC.

This clone was recorded once. This rearrangement joins TRBV6-4 to TRBJ1-2; TRBD1 aligns across 9 bases. Germline assignment: CDR1 MRHNA and CDR2 SNTAGT. V gave up 7 bases and J gave up 5 bases; unmatched junction bases: 8. The CDR3 totals 14 residues. The CDR3 spells CASNLGTGFYGYTF. DNA for the CDR3: TGTGCCAGCAACCTCGGGACAGGGTTTTATGGCTACACCTTC.